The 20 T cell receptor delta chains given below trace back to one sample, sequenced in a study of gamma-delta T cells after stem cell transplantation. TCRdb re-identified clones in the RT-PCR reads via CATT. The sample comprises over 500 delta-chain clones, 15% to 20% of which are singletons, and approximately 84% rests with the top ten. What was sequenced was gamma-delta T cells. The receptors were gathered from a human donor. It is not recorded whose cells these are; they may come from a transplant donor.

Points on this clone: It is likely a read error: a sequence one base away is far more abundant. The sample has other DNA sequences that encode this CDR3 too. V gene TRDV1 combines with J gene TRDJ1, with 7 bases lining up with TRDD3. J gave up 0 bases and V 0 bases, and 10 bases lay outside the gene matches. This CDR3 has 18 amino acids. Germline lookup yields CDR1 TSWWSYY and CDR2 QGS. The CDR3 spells CALGELVPRGGYTDKLIF. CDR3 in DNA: TGTGCTCTTGGGGAACTGGTTCCAAGGGGGGGATACACCGATAAACTCATCTTT.

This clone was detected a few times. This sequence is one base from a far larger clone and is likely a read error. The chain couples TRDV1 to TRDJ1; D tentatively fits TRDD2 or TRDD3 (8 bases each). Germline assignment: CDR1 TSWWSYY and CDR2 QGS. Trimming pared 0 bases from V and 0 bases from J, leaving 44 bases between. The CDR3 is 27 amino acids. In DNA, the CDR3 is TGTGCTCTTGGGGAACTAAGGACGGTTCGCGGCTTCCTACGAATTGCGGGGGATAAGCGGGACACCGATAAACTCATCTTT. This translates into CALGELRTVRGFLRIAGDKRDTDKLIF.

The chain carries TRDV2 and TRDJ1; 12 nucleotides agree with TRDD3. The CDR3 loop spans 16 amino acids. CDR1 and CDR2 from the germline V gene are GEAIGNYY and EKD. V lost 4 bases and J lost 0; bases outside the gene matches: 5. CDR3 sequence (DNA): TGTGCCTGTGAAGAACTGGGGGATACCCACACCGATAAACTCATCTTT. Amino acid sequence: CACEELGDTHTDKLIF.

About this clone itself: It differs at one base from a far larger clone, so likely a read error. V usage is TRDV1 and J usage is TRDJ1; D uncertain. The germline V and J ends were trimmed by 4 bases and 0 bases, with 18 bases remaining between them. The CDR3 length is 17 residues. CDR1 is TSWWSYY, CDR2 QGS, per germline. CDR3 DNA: TGTGCTCTTGGGGGCGGCGTGAGGCTCCCGTACACCGATAAACTCATCTTT. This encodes CALGGGVRLPYTDKLIF.

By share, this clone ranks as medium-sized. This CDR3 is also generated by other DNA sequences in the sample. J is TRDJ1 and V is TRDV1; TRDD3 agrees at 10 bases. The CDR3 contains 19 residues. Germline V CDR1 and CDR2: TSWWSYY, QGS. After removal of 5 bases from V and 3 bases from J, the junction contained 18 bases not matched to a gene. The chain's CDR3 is CALGPPTDMWGIHPDKLIF. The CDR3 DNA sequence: TGTGCTCTTGGGCCCCCAACGGATATGTGGGGGATACATCCCGATAAACTCATCTTT.

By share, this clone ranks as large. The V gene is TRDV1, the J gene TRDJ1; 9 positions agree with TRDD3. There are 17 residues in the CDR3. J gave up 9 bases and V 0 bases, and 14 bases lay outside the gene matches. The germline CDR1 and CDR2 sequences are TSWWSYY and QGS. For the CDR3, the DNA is TGTGCTCTTGGGGAACTGGCGCCCTTAGGGGATACGATGGAACTCATCTTT. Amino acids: CALGELAPLGDTMELIF.

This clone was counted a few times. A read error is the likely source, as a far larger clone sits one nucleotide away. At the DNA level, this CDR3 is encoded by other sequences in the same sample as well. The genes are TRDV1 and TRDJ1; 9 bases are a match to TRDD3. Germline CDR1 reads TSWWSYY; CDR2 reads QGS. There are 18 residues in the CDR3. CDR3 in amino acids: CALGELVPRGGYTDKLIF. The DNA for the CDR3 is TGTGCTCTTGGGGAACTGGTCCCAAGGGGGGGATACACTGATAAACTCATCTTT.

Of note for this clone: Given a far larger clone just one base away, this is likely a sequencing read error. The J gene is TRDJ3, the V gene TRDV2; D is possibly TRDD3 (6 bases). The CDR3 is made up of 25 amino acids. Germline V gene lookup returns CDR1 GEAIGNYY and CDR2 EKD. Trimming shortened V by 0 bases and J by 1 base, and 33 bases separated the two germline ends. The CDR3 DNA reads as TGTGCCTGTGACACCGTGAGTGGATGGGGGGCCCCGCTTCGTTTATCGTCCTGGGACACCCGACAGATGTTTTTC. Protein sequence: CACDTVSGWGAPLRLSSWDTRQMFF.

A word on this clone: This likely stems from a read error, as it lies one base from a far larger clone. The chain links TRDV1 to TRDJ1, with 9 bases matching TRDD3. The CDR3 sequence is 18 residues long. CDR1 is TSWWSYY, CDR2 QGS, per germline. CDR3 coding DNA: TGTGCTCTTGGGGAACTGGTCCCAAGGGGGGGATACACCGATAAATTCATCTTT. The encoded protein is CALGELVPRGGYTDKFIF.

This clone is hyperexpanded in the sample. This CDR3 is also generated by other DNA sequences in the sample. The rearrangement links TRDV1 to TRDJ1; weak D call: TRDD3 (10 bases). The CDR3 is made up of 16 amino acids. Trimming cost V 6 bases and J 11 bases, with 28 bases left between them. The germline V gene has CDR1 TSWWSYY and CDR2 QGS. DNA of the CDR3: TGTGCTCTTGGTACCCTTCCTACGGTTACTGGGGGATCGCTCATCTTT. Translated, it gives CALGTLPTVTGGSLIF.

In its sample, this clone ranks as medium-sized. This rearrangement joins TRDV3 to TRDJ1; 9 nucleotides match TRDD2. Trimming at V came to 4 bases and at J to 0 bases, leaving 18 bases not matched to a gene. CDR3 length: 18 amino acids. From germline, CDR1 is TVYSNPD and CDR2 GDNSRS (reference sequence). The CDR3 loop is CACSLPTLYSPYTDKLIF. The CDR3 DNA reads TGTGCCTGCAGCCTTCCTACCCTTTACTCTCCGTACACCGATAAACTCATCTTT.

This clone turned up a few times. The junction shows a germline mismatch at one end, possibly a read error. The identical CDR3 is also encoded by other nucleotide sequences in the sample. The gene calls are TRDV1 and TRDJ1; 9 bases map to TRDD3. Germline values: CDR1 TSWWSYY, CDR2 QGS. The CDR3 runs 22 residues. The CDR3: CALGFTFERGISGIRGTDKLIF. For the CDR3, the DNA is TGTGCTCTTGGGTTTACTTTCGAACGGGGCATTTCGGGGATACGGGGGACCGACAAACTCATCTTT.

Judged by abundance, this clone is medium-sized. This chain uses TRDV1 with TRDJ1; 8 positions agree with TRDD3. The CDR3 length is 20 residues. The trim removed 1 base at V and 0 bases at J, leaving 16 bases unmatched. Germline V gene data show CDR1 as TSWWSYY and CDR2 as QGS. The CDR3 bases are TGTGCTCTTGGGGAACGGGGCTTCTCCCACTGGGGGTCCGACACCGATAAACTCATCTTT. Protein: CALGERGFSHWGSDTDKLIF.

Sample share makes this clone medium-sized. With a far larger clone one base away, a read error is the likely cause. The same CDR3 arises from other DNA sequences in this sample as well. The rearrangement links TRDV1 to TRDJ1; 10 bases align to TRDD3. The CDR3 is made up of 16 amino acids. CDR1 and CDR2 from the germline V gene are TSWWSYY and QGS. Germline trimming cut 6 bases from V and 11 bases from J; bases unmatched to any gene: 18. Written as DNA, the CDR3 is TGTGCTCTTGGTACCCTCCCTACGGTTACTGGGGGATCGCTCATCTTT. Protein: CALGTLPTVTGGSLIF.

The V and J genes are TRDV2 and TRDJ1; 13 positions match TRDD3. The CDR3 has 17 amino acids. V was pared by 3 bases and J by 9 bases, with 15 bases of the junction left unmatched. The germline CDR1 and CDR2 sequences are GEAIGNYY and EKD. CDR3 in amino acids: CACDPVLGDTGGLELIF. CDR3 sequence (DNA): TGTGCCTGTGACCCCGTACTGGGGGATACGGGGGGACTGGAACTCATCTTT.

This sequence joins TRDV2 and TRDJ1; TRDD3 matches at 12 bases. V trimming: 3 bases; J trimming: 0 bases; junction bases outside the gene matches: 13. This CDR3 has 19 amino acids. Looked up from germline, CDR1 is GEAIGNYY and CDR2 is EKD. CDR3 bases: TGTGCCTGTGACCCCGTGCTGGGGGATACGGGACCGTACACCGATAAACTCATCTTT. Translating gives CACDPVLGDTGPYTDKLIF.

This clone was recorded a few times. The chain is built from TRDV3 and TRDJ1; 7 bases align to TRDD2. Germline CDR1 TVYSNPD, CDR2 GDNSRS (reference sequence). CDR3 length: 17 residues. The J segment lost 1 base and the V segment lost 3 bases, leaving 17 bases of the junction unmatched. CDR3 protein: CAFGSYGGILGTDKLIF. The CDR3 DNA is TGTGCCTTCGGTTCCTACGGTGGGATCCTCGGCACCGATAAACTCATCTTT.

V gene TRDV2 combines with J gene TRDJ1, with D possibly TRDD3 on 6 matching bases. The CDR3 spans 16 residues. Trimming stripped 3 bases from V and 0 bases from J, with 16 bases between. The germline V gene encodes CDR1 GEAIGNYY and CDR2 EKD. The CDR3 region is CACDPMGGPYTDKLIF. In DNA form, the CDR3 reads TGTGCCTGTGACCCTATGGGGGGTCCGTACACCGATAAACTCATCTTT.

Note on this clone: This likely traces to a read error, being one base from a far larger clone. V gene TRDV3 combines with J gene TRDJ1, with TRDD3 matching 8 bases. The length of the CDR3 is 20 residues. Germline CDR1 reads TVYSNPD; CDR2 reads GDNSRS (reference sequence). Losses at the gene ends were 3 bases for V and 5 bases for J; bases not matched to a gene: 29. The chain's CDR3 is CALGRGLPGGYWGARDKLIF. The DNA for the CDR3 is TGTGCCTTGGGACGCGGCCTACCTGGAGGGTACTGGGGGGCAAGGGATAAACTCATCTTT.

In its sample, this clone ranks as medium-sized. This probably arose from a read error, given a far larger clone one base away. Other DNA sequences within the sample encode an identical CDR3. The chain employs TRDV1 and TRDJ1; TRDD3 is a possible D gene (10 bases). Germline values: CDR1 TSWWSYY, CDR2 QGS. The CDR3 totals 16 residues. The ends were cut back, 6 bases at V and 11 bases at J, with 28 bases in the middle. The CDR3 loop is CALGTLPTVTGGSLIF. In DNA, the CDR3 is TGTGCTCTTGGTACCCTTCCTACAGTTACTGGGGGATCGCTCATCTTT.